This TCR beta chain is from a study of metastatic and nonmetastatic thyroid tumors. Study-level background: Repertoires from blood and tumor or nodule tissue of malignant and benign thyroid patients were compared. Findings and limits, study-wide: The study reportedly found significantly higher TCR beta diversity in malignant thyroid tumors than benign nodules, in blood and tumor.

Methods used by the authors: The authors used CDR3 differences across clinicopathological groups to build a distant-metastasis classifier for papillary thyroid cancer. MiXCR reprocessed the PCR reads for TCRdb. These V and J calls derive from TCRdb rather than the authors' analysis. This sample has more than 25,000 clones, with roughly 25% found just once. All patients reached thyroid surgery having received no treatment beforehand. This clone appeared many times. The antigen remains unidentified. The sequenced sample consisted of blood. This TCR was sampled from a female donor with papillary thyroid cancer or a benign thyroid nodule (not recorded which). Some clones in this sample may be carry-over from other donors' samples.

CDR3 sequence reads: CSASMGGSGNTIYF. Here the CDR3 DNA reads TGCAGTGCAAGTATGGGTGGGTCTGGAAACACCATATATTTT. The chain links TRBV20-1 to TRBJ1-3; D gene unclear. The CDR3 is 14 residues long. Per germline, CDR1 DFQATT and CDR2 SNEGSKA (reference sequence). V lost 6 bases and J 1 base, leaving 13 bases between the germline ends.